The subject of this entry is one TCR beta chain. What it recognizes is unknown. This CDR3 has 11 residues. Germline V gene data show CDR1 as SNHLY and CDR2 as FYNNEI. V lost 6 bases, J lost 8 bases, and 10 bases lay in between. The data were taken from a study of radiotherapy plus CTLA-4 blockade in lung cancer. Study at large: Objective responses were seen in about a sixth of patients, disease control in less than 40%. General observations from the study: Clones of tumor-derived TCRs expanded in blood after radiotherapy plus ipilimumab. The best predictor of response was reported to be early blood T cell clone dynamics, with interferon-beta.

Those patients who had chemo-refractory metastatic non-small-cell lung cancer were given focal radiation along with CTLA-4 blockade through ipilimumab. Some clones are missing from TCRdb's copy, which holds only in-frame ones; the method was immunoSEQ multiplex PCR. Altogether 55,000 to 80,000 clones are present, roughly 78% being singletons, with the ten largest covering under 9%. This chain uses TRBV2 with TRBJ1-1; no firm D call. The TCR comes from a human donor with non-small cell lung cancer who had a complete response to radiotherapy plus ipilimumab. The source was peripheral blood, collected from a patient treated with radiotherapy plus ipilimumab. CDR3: CASSPRIEAFF. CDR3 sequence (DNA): TGTGCCAGCAGCCCCCGGATAGAAGCTTTCTTT. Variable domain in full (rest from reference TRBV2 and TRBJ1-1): EPEVTQTPSHQVTQMGQEVILRCVPISNHLYFYWYRQILGQKVEFLVSFYNNEISEKSEIFDDQFSVERPDGSNFTLKIRSTKLEDSAMYFCASSPRIEAFFGQGTRLTVV.